This TCR beta chain was profiled in a study of blood T cell repertoires in COVID-19. Study-wide context: Italy, Spain and the United States were the sources of the convalescent and acute COVID-19 samples. PBMCs, B-cell-depleted T cells, or T cells were the source of the cDNA or gDNA that made up the material.

Per the original methods: Counts of nucleated cells, estimated from reference gene primer amplification, were obtained. Assay used: immunoSEQ multiplex PCR; TCRdb lists only in-frame clones, some missing. Clonal size and the V and J genes are those of that table, whereas D and trimming came from the DNA. The table records more than 150,000 clones, 85% to 90% of them present only once. Only one count was recorded for this clone. V lost 2 bases to trimming and J lost 3 bases; unmatched junction nucleotides: 5. Looked up from germline, CDR1 is ENHRY and CDR2 is SYGVKD. This CDR3 contains 17 residues. This rearrangement joins TRBV10-3 to TRBJ2-1; 12 bases are a match to TRBD2. This TCR was sampled from a man aged 70-80 years with active or convalescent COVID-19. Sequencing input: peripheral blood. CDR3 nucleotides: TGTGCCATCAGTGAGCCGAGACTAGCGGGAGACTACAATGAGCAGTTCTTC. This translates into CAISEPRLAGDYNEQFF.